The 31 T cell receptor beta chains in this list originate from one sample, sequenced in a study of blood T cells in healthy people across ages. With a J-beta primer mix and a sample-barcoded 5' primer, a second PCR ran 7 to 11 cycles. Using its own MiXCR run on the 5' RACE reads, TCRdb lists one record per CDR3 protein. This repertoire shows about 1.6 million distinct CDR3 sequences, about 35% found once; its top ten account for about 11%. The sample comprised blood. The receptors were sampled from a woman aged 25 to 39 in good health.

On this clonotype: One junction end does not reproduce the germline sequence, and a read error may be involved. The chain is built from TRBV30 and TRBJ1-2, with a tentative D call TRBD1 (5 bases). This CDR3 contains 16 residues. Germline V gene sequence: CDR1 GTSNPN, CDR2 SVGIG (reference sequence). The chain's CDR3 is CAWTPPGTLSNYGYTF. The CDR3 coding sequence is TGCGCCTGGACGCCCCCCGGGACCCTATCTAACTATGGCTACACCTTC.

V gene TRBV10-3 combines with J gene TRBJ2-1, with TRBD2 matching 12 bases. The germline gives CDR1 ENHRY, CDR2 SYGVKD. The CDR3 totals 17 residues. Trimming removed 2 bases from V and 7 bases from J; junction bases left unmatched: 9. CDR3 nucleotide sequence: TGTGCCATCAGTGAGCTGCGGACTAGCGGGACTACGAATGAGCAGTTCTTC. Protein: CAISELRTSGTTNEQFF.

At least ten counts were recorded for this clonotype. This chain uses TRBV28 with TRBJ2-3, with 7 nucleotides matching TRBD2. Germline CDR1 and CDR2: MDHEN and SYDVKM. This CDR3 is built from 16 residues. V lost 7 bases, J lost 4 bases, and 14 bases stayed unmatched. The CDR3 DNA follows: TGTGCCAGCATCTCCCTGAGGAGCGGGACCGCAGATACGCAGTATTTT. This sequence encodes CASISLRSGTADTQYF.

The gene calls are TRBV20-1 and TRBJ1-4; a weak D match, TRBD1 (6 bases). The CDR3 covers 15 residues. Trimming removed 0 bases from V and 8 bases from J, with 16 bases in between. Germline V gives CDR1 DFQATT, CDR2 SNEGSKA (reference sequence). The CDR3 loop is CSARDRVQGWEKLFF. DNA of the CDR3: TGCAGTGCTAGAGATCGGGTACAGGGTTGGGAAAAACTGTTTTTT.

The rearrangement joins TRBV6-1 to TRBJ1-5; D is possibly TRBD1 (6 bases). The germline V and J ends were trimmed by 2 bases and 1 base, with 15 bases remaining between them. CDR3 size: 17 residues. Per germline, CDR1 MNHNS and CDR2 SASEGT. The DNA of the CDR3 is TGTGCCAGCAGTGAACCCCACAGGGCTGAAAGCAATCAGCCCCAGCATTTT. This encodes CASSEPHRAESNQPQHF.

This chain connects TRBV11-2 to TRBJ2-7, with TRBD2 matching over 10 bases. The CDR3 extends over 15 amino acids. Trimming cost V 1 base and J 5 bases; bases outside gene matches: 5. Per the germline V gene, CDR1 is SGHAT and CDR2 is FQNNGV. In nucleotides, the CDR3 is TGTGCCAGCAGCTTAGGAGCGGGAGGGGTCGACGAGCAGTACTTC. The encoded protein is CASSLGAGGVDEQYF.

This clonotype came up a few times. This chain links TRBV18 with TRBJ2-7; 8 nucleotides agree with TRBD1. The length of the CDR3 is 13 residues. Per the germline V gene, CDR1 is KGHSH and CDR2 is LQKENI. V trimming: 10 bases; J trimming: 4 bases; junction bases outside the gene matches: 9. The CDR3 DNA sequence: TGTGCCACCATTGGACAGGGCAAATACGAGCAGTACTTC. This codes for CATIGQGKYEQYF.

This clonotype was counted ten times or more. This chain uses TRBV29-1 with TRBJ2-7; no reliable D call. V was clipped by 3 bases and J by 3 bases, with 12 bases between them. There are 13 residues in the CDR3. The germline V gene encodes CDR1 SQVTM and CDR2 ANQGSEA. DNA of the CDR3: TGCAGCGTTGACGGTCCCCAAGGCTACGAGCAGTACTTC. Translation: CSVDGPQGYEQYF.

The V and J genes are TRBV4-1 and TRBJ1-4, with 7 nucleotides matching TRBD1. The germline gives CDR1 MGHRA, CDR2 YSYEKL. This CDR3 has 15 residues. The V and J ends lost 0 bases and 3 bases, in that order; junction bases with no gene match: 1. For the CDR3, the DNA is TGCGCCAGCAGCCAAGAGGGGACAGCTAATGAAAAACTGTTTTTT. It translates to CASSQEGTANEKLFF.

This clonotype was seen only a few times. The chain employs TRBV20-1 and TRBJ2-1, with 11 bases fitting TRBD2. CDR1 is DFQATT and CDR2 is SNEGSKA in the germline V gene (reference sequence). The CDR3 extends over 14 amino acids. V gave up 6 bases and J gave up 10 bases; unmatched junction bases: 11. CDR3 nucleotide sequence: TGCAGTGCCACGAGGGTAGCGGGAGGGCGGGAGCAGTTCTTC. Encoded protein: CSATRVAGGREQFF.

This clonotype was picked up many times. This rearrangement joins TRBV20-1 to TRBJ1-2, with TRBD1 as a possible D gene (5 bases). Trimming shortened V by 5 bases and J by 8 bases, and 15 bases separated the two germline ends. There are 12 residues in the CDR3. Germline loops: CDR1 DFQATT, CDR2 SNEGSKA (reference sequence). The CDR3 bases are TGCAGTGCTCGATTCGGGGGTGGAGGCTACACCTTC. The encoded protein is CSARFGGGGYTF.

CDR3 bases: TGTGCCAGCAGTTCCCTCAGACGGGGAGGGAGAAAAGCTAACTATGGCTACACCTTC. Translation: CASSSLRRGGRKANYGYTF. The chain has TRBV11-2 and TRBJ1-2; D unclear. Germline CDR1 reads SGHAT; CDR2 reads FQNNGV. The CDR3 loop spans 19 amino acids. V lost 6 bases to trimming and J lost 0 bases, with 26 bases between them.

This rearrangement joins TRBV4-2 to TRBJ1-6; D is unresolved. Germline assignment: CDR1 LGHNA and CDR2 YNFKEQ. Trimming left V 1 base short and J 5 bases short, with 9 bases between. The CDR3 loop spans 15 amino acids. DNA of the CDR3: TGTGCCAGCAGCCAAGCGACGAGAGATAATTCACCCCTCCACTTT. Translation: CASSQATRDNSPLHF.

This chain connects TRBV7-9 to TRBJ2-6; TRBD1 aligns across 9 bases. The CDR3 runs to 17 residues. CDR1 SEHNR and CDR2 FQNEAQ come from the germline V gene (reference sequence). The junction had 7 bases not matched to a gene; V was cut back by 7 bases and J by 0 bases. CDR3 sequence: CASILGQGFSGANVLTF. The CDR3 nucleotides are TGTGCCAGCATCCTGGGACAGGGTTTCTCTGGGGCCAACGTCCTGACTTTC.

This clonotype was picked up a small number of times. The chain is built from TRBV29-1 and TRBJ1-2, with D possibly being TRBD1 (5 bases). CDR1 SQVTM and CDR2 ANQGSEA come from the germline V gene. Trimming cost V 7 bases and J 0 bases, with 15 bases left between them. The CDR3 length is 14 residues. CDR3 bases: TGCAGCGCCGGACAAGGGCAGTCTAACTATGGCTACACCTTC. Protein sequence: CSAGQGQSNYGYTF.

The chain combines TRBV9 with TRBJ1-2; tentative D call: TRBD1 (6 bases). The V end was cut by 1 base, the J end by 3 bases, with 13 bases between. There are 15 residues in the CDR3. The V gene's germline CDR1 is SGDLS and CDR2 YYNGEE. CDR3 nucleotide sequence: TGTGCCAGCAGCGTAAGGAACAGGGCAGACTATGGCTACACCTTC. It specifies CASSVRNRADYGYTF.

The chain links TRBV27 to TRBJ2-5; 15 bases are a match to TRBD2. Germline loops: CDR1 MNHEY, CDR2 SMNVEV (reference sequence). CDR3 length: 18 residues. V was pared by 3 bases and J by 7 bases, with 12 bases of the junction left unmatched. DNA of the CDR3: TGTGCCAGCAGTTTCGGGACTAGCGGGAGGCTCCCAGTGGGGACCCAGTACTTC. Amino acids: CASSFGTSGRLPVGTQYF.

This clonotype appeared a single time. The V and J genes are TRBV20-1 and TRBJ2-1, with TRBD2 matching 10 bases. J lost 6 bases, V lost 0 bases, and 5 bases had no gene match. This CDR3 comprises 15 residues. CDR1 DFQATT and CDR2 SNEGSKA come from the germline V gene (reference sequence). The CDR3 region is CSARDQRGGLNEQFF. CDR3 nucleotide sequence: TGCAGTGCTAGAGATCAGCGGGGGGGCCTCAATGAGCAGTTCTTC.

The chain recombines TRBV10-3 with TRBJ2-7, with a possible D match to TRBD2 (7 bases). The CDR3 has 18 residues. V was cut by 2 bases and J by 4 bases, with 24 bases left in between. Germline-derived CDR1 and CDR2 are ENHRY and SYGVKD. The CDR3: CAISEPGVGGGSLYEQYF. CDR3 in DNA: TGTGCCATCAGTGAGCCCGGGGTTGGCGGGGGCTCTTTGTACGAGCAGTACTTC.

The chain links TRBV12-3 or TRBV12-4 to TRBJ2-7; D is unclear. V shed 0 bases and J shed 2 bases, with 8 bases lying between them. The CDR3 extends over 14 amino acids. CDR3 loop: CASSLAQPPYEQYF. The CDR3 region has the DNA TGTGCCAGCAGTTTAGCCCAACCCCCCTACGAGCAGTACTTC.

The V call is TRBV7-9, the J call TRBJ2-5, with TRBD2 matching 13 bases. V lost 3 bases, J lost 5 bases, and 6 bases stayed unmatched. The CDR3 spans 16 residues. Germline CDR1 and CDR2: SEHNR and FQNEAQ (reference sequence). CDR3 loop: CASSFAGLAGWETQYF. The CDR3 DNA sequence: TGTGCCAGCAGCTTCGCGGGACTAGCGGGGTGGGAGACCCAGTACTTC.

The DNA for the CDR3 is TGTGCCAGCAGCCCCAGACTGACTATCGCCTACAATGAGCAGTTCTTC. Protein product: CASSPRLTIAYNEQFF. The V gene is TRBV9, the J gene TRBJ2-1; tentatively, D is TRBD2 (5 bases). Germline V gene data show CDR1 as SGDLS and CDR2 as YYNGEE. The germline V and J ends were trimmed by 4 bases and 2 bases, with 16 bases remaining between them. This CDR3 spans 16 amino acids.

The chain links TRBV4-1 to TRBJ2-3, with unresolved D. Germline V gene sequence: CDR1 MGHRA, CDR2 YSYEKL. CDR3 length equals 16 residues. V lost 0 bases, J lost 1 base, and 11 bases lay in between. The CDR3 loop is CASSQDVDVRTDTQYF. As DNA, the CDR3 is TGCGCCAGCAGCCAAGATGTGGACGTGCGCACAGATACGCAGTATTTT.

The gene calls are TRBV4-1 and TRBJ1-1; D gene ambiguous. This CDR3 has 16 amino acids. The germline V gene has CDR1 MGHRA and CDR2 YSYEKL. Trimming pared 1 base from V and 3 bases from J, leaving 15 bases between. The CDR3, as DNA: TGCGCCAGCAGCCAAGGGGCAGGCAGCGGGGACACTGAAGCTTTCTTT. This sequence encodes CASSQGAGSGDTEAFF.

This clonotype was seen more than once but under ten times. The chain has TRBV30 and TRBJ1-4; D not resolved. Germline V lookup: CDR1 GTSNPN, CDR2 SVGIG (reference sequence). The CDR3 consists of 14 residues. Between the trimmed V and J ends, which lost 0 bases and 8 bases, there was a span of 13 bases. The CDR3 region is CAWSVLPPGEKLFF. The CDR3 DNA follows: TGTGCCTGGAGTGTACTCCCACCTGGCGAAAAACTGTTTTTT.

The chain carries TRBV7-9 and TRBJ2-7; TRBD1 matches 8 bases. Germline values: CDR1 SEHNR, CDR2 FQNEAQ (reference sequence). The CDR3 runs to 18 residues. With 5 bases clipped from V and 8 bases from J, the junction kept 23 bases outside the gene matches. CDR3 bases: TGTGCCAGCAGCACGGCGGTCGTCGGGACAGGTGATTTGGGCCAGCAGTACTTC. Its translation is CASSTAVVGTGDLGQQYF.

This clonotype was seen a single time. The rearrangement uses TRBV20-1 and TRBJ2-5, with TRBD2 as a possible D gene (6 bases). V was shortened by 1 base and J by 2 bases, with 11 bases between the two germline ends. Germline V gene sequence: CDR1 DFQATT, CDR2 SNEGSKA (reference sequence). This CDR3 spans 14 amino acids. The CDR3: CSARVLAGQETQYF. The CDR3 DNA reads TGCAGTGCTAGAGTTTTGGCGGGGCAAGAGACCCAGTACTTC.

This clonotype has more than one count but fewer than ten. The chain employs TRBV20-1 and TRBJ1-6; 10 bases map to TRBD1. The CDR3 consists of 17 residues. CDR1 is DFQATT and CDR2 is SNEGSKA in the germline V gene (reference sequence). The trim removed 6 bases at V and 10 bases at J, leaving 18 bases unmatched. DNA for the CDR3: TGCAGTGCCTCCCCCCTCCGGGACAGGGGTTTTGGCTCACCCCTCCACTTT. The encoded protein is CSASPLRDRGFGSPLHF.

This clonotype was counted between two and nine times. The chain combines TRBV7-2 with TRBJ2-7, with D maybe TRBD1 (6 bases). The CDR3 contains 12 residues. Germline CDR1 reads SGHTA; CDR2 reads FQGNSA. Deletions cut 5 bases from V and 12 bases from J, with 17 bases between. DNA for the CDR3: TGTGCCAGCAGCGTTATAGGGGGACGGAGGTACTTC. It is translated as CASSVIGGRRYF.

The CDR3 sequence is CASSPSGTDPRETQYF. The CDR3 DNA reads TGTGCCAGCTCACCGTCAGGGACGGACCCCAGAGAGACCCAGTACTTC. The genes are TRBV18 and TRBJ2-5; D might be TRBD1 or TRBD2, each matching 5 bases. The V end was cut by 3 bases, the J end by 4 bases, with 18 bases between. The CDR3 sequence is 16 residues long. Germline V lookup: CDR1 KGHSH, CDR2 LQKENI.

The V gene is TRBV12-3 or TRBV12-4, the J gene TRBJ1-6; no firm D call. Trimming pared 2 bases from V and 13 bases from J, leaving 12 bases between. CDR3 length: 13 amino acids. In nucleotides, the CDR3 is TGTGCCAGCAGTTTACGCAGCTTTTCTCCCCTCCACTTT. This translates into CASSLRSFSPLHF.